This TCR beta chain appears in the sequencing data of a study of cytomegalovirus exposure and HLA in healthy donors (dated by TCRdb to about 2017). With regard to the full study: An earlier analysis of approximately 640 of the donors reported 250 to 300 Gb of sequence data and some 100 million unique TCR beta sequences from about 180 million T cells. An early release covering roughly 580 HLA-typed donors comprised about 290 gigabases of sequencing data and approximately 80 million unique TCR sequences. Among the roughly 400 genotyped donors, about 83% belonged to the genetic ancestry cluster associated with self-reported Caucasian donors. The aim of the study was to test whether cataloging public T cell receptors could identify signatures of past pathogen exposure. The T cell repertoires of 666 subjects were profiled by immunosequencing and related to cytomegalovirus serostatus. A separate validation cohort of roughly 120 different subjects was used in addition to the roughly 640-subject first cohort. The study combined high-throughput TCR immunosequencing, statistical association of individual TCRs with disease status, and machine learning to predict cytomegalovirus infection status. To study patterns of TCR occurrence, a later analysis re-analyzed previously published TCR beta repertoires from 500 to 850 donors and added high-resolution HLA genotyping. Rather than drawing on any new phenotypic data, the later analysis identified candidate immune exposures from TCR beta sequences and the way those sequences occurred across donors. To decide whether each TCR beta V gene segment behaved as functional or pseudogenic, an earlier analysis of approximately 600 of the donors relied on high-throughput TCR beta sequencing. Alongside the repertoire data, information on donor age, sex, ethnicity and CMV serostatus was compiled. A later genetic analysis took genome-wide SNP genotypes for about three fifths of the roughly 700 donors and used that subset as a discovery cohort. Every repertoire in the discovery cohort had been generated on one and the same sequencing platform. HLA typing included class I and class II loci at four-digit resolution. Typing coverage varied by locus: roughly 620-630 donors for A, B, C, DRB1 and DQB1; more than 500 for DQA1; approximately 570 for DPA1; approximately 450 for DPB1. Because of strong linkage in the cohort, five DR-DQ haplotypes were treated as single units for association and clustering. On average, roughly 200,000 unique TCR beta nucleotide sequences were sequenced per donor among roughly 430 genotyped donors of the cohort, with around 19% of those sequences being non-productive.

The library was prepared using the immunoSEQ multiplex PCR assay. For the multiplex PCR, a mixture combining 60 forward primers for TCR Vbeta segments and 13 reverse primers for TCR Jbeta segments was used. Amplification of the CDR3 region of rearranged TCR beta genes was performed with a multiplex PCR assay on genomic DNA. On the Illumina HiSeq System, the amplified TCR beta libraries were sequenced as 87-base-pair reads. The study's own analysis went as follows. A later analysis counted about 80 million unique TCR beta chains across the 650 to 700 repertoires, and roughly 9.9 million of these chains were shared by at least two donors. Raw reads were error-corrected and collapsed into unique sequences with a nearest-neighbor algorithm that merged closely related sequences to remove PCR and sequencing errors. Alignment of CDR3 sequences to IMGT reference sequences was used to assign V, D and J gene segments. Each retained sequence needed at least a six-nucleotide match to both a V gene segment and a J gene segment. Rearrangements were called productive when the CDR3 lacked stop codons and stayed in frame with V and J; all others were non-productive. CDR3 was defined according to IMGT convention as the region running from the second conserved V-encoded cysteine to the conserved J-encoded phenylalanine. Sequences without an unambiguous match to a single V gene segment were excluded from the earlier analysis of about 640 of the donors. In an earlier analysis of more than 500 of the donors, a V segment was called functional when productive rearrangements were above 56.7%, and segregating when the standard deviation between donors exceeded 5%. A statistical classification framework was built for diagnosing cytomegalovirus status from the catalog of TCR beta chain sequences. A later analysis assigned V and J genes by comparing TCR nucleotide sequences with IMGT/GENE-DB human TR gene sequences. In a later analysis, CDR3 sequences and most-parsimonious VDJ recombination scenarios were assigned using the TCRdist pipeline. A later analysis defined each TCR beta chain by its CDR3 amino acid sequence plus V-gene family, and excluded reads lacking a unique V-gene family. To address suspected cross-contamination and a sequencing artifact, a later analysis removed some 620 highly shared, low-generation-probability nucleotide sequences. A later analysis calculated a clonal expansion index for each public chain from normalized within-repertoire ranks of inferred template counts. Generation probabilities in a later analysis came from a VDJ recombination model fitted to out-of-frame rearrangements, and those results were checked against IGoR. In a later analysis, hypergeometric tests were used to score TCR-TCR, TCR-HLA and TCR-CMV co-occurrence, with a repertoire-size bias correction applied to TCR pairs. A later analysis estimated false discovery rates by permuting HLA or CMV assignments 20 times. In a later analysis, co-occurring TCRs were grouped using DBSCAN, and TCRdist sequence similarity was added for clustering within HLA-allele-positive subsets. Repertoires with fewer than 30,000 or more than 120,000 public chains, plus five repertoires with anomalous nucleotide sharing, were excluded from co-occurrence clustering. TCRdb obtained this table from immuneACCESS and retained in-frame rearrangements with V and J assigned. These tables miss some clones; where compared with another copy, unresolved V genes account for less than half of the shortfall, and the remainder is unexplained. The DNA was the basis for D and trimming; V, J and clone size are from that table. This sample is represented by under 200,000 clones; around 79% of them were singletons. The leading ten clones occupy 2% to 3% of the sample.

V is clipped by 7 bases and J by 4 bases, and the sequence between their germline boundaries is 10 bases long. As encoded in the germline V gene, CDR1 is SQVTM while CDR2 is ANQGSEA. Taken from cysteine to phenylalanine, the CDR3 has 12 residues. The only DNA kept is the CDR3, 36 bases in frame from the first base. With respect to this clone: Its antigen specificity is not known. No qualities accompany the bases; no much larger clone lies one base away.

In total, 500 to 700 healthy bone marrow donors made up the cohort. At the time of sampling, all cohort members were nominally healthy, though unrecorded immune exposures were likely present. The donor was CMV seropositive and belonged to the group of 250 to 300 seropositive cohort members. Each donor provided a peripheral blood sample, and peripheral blood mononuclear cells were used for TCR beta sequencing. Genomic DNA was extracted from the blood cell samples with the Qiagen DNeasy Blood Extraction Kit. Study-wide findings and limitations: In an earlier analysis of about 550 of the donors, most TCR beta V segments were observed in productive rearrangements about 87% or about 30% of the time, broadly matching IMGT annotations. The study gave a list of more than 150 TCR beta chains associated with cytomegalovirus. Assigning TCR associations to individual alleles was difficult when HLA alleles, especially DR and DQ, strongly co-occurred. The sequencing pipeline was judged likely to have produced a cluster of highly shared sequence variants as a technical artifact. In a later analysis, several top co-occurrence clusters were reported to appear linked to parvovirus B19, influenza, CMV and Epstein-Barr virus. In a later genetic analysis, a missense DCLRE1C variant was associated with V-gene and J-gene trimming of TCR beta chains, and the association was replicated in an independent cohort. According to a later analysis, TCR association rates differed among HLA loci, with DRB1 alleles showing the most associated TCRs and HLA-C alleles showing the fewest. The 87-base-pair reads could not distinguish some IMGT-functional V segments, including TRBV6-2 and TRBV6-3, so those segments were excluded. The presence/absence analyses assumed that sequencing depth was roughly uniform across donors, and that assumption may not be true. Because counts were too low, around 18 rarely observed V segments, including chromosome 9 orphons, were left out of the earlier analysis of roughly 600 of the donors. In a later analysis, HLA-associated TCR beta chains were found to be more clonally expanded and to have lower generation probabilities than equally common non-associated chains. A few of the identified cytomegalovirus-associated TCR beta chains were confirmed in vitro to be specific for cytomegalovirus antigens. In a later analysis, 15,000 to 20,000 TCR beta sequences were associated with specific HLA alleles at a false discovery rate of 0.05. Correlated functional status among segregating V segments might reflect linkage disequilibrium, but an unknown experimental factor could not be ruled out. Only TCR beta chains were sequenced in this cohort, and the absence of alpha or paired-chain data limited detectable features. The classifier was reported to diagnose cytomegalovirus status with high specificity and sensitivity in both the original and validation cohorts. A later analysis found that most CMV-associated TCR beta chains appeared HLA-restricted, with HLA associations seemingly driven largely by CMV exposure. The only immune exposure information available for the cohort was CMV serostatus. It was suggested by the authors that the approach could potentially be generalized to other disease states and immunological phenotypes. In a later genetic analysis, fewer N-insertions in productive TCRs were reported among donors in an Asian-associated ancestry cluster than the roughly 640-donor mean. Because HLA typing was missing for some donors at each locus, association tests included only the typed subset. While some public TCRs were present in many individuals, most TCR sequences turned up only very rarely across donors. A further reported finding was that TCR beta sequences accurately predicted the HLA-A and HLA-B alleles for most subjects in the first cohort.

Sequenced sample: PBMCs. The TCR originated in a woman between 40 and 55 years old in good health and CMV-seropositive. The sequence links TRBV29-1 to TRBJ1-4; no D gene can be assigned with confidence. The CDR3 reads CSAEDLNEKLFF. The DNA sequence follows: TGCAGCGCCGAGGATCTTAATGAAAAACTGTTTTTT.